Here is one T cell receptor (beta chain) with its context. Clones were read by immunoSEQ multiplex PCR, and TCRdb kept only the in-frame ones, dropping some. The sample lists roughly 200,000 clones, less than 90% seen once, with around 4% in the top ten. This sample stems from a study of blood T cell repertoires in COVID-19. V was clipped by 5 bases and J by 2 bases, with 19 bases between them. The CDR3 is 16 residues long. Germline V CDR1 and CDR2: SGHKS, YYEKEE (reference sequence). The genes are TRBV5-5 and TRBJ1-1, with D unresolved. This receptor was obtained from a woman in her 30s who had been exposed to COVID-19. Material: PBMCs or T cells enriched from blood (not recorded which). CDR3: CASRYFLRVPNTEAFF. In DNA form, the CDR3 reads TGTGCCAGCAGATATTTCTTGCGGGTCCCAAACACTGAAGCTTTCTTT.